This TCR beta chain appears in the sequencing data of a study of blood T cells in healthy people across ages. Study at large: Researchers report that template switching captured about one barcoded beta molecule per two T cells.

Then a second PCR, running about 6 to 12 cycles, was carried out with a sample-barcoded 5' primer and a J-beta primer mix. Each cDNA molecule was tagged by a template-switch adaptor that had 12 random nucleotides. One entry per CDR3 protein results from TCRdb running MiXCR on the 5' RACE reads. The table has over 1.5 million distinct CDR3 sequences, about 50% seen once. Per the germline V gene, CDR1 is DFQATT and CDR2 is SNEGSKA (reference sequence). This CDR3 comprises 14 residues. Germline trimming cut 3 bases from V and 6 bases from J; bases unmatched to any gene: 7. The chain recombines TRBV20-1 with TRBJ1-5; 8 nucleotides match TRBD1. The sequence was obtained from a middle-aged woman in good health. The sequenced sample was blood. This CDR3 reads CSAREDRGIQPQHF. The CDR3 coding sequence is TGCAGTGCTAGGGAAGACAGGGGTATTCAGCCCCAGCATTTT.